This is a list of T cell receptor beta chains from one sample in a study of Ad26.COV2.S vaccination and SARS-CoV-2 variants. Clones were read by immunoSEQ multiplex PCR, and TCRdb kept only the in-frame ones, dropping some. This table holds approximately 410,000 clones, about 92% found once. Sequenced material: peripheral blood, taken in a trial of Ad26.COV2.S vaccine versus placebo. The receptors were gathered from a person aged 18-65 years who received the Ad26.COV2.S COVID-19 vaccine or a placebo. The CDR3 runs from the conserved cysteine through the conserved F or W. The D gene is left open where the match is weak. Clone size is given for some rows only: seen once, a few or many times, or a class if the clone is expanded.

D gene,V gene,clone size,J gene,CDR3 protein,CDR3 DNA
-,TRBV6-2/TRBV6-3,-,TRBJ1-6,CASSMSRSPLHF,TGTGCCAGCAGTATGTCTAGGTCACCCCTCCACTTT
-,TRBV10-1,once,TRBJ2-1,CASSDPTRSEEFF,TGCGCCAGCAGTGACCCAACTAGGAGTGAAGAGTTCTTC
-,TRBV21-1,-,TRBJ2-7,CASRESSPSYEQYF,TGTGCCAGCAGGGAGAGTTCCCCCTCCTACGAGCAGTACTTC
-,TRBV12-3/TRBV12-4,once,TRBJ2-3,CASKGRALVTQYF,TGTGCCAGCAAAGGAAGGGCATTAGTTACGCAGTATTTT
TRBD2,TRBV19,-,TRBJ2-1,CASSIRSRTRADNEQFF,TGTGCCAGTAGTATAAGGTCGAGGACTAGGGCGGACAATGAGCAGTTCTTC
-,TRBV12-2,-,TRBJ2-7,CASRMGLAYEQYF,TGTGCAAGTCGGATGGGACTAGCATACGAGCAGTACTTC
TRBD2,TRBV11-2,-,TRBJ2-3,CASSSLGGGLGTDTQYF,TGTGCCAGCAGCTCACTAGGCGGGGGGTTGGGCACAGATACGCAGTATTTT
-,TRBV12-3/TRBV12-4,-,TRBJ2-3,CASSLEREDTQYF,TGTGCCAGCAGCCTTGAGAGGGAGGATACGCAGTATTTT
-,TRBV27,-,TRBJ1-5,CASSFSVPNRGEPQHF,TGTGCCAGCAGTTTCTCGGTTCCAAACCGGGGGGAGCCCCAGCATTTT
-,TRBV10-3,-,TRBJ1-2,CAISEGIYGYTF,TGTGCCATCAGCGAGGGGATCTATGGCTACACCTTC
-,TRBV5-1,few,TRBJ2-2,CASSLLSANTGELFF,TGCGCCAGCAGCTTGTTGTCAGCGAACACCGGGGAGCTGTTTTTT
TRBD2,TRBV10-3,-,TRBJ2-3,CAISKSGGAGDTQYF,TGTGCCATCAGCAAAAGCGGGGGGGCCGGAGATACGCAGTATTTT
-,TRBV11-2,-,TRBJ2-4,CASSSPMGAAKNIQYF,TGTGCCAGCAGCTCACCAATGGGGGCTGCCAAAAACATTCAGTACTTC
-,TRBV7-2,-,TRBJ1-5,CASSVRLDQPQHF,TGTGCCAGCAGCGTGAGACTGGATCAGCCCCAGCATTTT
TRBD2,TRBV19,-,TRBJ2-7,CASKGLAGDEQYF,TGTGCCAGCAAAGGGCTAGCGGGGGATGAGCAGTACTTC
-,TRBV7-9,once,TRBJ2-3,CASSFGLAPRVDTQYF,TGTGCCAGCAGCTTCGGCCTAGCGCCAAGAGTAGATACGCAGTATTTT
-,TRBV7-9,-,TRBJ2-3,CASSPGNGDTQYF,TGTGCCAGCAGCCCGGGTAATGGAGATACGCAGTATTTT
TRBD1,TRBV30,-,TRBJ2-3,CAWSGWTGANPLTDTQYF,TGTGCCTGGAGTGGGTGGACAGGGGCGAATCCCTTAACAGATACGCAGTATTTT
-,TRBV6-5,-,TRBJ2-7,CASLGELGEQYF,TGTGCCAGCTTAGGGGAGCTCGGCGAGCAGTACTTC
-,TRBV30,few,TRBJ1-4,CAWSRGLEKLFF,TGTGCCTGGAGTAGGGGACTTGAAAAACTGTTTTTT
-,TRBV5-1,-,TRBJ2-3,CASSFKGEIGTQYF,TGCGCCAGCAGCTTTAAGGGGGAGATAGGTACGCAGTATTTT
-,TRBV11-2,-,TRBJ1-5,CASSLEGRFTPQHF,TGTGCCAGCAGCTTAGAGGGCAGGTTTACGCCCCAGCATTTT
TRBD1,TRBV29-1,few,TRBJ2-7,CSVSGTGLTYEQYF,TGCAGCGTATCCGGGACAGGCCTAACCTACGAGCAGTACTTC
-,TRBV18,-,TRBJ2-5,CASSGEETQYF,TGTGCCAGCTCAGGGGAAGAGACCCAGTACTTC
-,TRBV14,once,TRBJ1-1,CASSQEGGSGSPEAFF,TGTGCCAGCAGCCAAGAGGGGGGTTCGGGATCCCCTGAAGCTTTCTTT
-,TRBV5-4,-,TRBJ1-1,CASSLVWGANTEAFF,TGTGCCAGCAGCTTGGTTTGGGGGGCGAACACTGAAGCTTTCTTT
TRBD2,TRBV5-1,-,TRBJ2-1,CASSLAPQSGGNEQFF,TGCGCCAGCAGCTTGGCTCCACAAAGCGGGGGGAATGAGCAGTTCTTC
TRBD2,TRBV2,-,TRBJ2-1,CASSFSGGNEQFF,TGTGCCAGCAGTTTTAGCGGGGGGAATGAGCAGTTCTTC
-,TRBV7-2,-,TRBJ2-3,CASSRTFALTDTQYF,TGTGCCAGCAGCCGCACCTTCGCCCTCACAGATACGCAGTATTTT
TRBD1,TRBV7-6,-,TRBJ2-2,CASSLATGQGLAGELFF,TGTGCCAGCAGCTTAGCGACGGGACAGGGATTGGCCGGGGAGCTGTTTTTT
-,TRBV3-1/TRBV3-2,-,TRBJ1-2,CASSLGSDGYTF,TGTGCCAGCAGCCTAGGCTCCGATGGCTACACCTTC
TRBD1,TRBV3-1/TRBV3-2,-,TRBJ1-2,CASSLRQGAYGYTF,TGTGCCAGCAGTTTAAGACAGGGGGCGTATGGCTACACCTTC
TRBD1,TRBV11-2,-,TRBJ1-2,CASSLVVGQGARGYTF,TGTGCCAGCAGCTTAGTTGTTGGACAGGGGGCCAGAGGCTACACCTTC
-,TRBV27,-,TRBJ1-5,CASSRNLGVGNQPQHF,TGTGCCAGCAGTAGAAATTTGGGTGTGGGCAATCAGCCCCAGCATTTT
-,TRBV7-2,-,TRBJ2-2,CASSLLRTGNTGELFF,TGTGCCAGCAGCTTACTCCGGACGGGGAACACCGGGGAGCTGTTTTTT
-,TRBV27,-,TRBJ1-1,CASSLGGALNEAFF,TGTGCCAGCAGTTTAGGGGGGGCCCTGAATGAAGCTTTCTTT
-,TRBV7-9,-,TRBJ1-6,CASSLAHLVSNSPLHF,TGTGCCAGCAGCTTAGCGCATTTGGTTTCCAATTCACCCCTCCACTTT
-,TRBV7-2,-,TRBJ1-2,CASSPGGGGNYGYTF,TGTGCCAGCAGCCCCGGTGGGGGGGGCAACTATGGCTACACCTTC
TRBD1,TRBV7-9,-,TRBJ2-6,CASSVTGDSGANVLTF,TGTGCCAGCAGCGTAACAGGGGACTCTGGGGCCAACGTCCTGACTTTC
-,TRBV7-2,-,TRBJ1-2,CASTSGGYYGYTF,TGTGCCAGCACCTCGGGGGGGTACTATGGCTACACCTTC
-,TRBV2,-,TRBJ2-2,CASSAEIGGTGELFF,TGTGCCAGCAGTGCGGAGATAGGAGGAACCGGGGAGCTGTTTTTT
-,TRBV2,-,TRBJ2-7,CASRSSGPNYEQYF,TGTGCCAGCAGATCCTCGGGTCCCAACTACGAGCAGTACTTC
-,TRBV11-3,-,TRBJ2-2,CASTHGDGELFF,TGTGCCAGCACCCACGGCGACGGGGAGCTGTTTTTT
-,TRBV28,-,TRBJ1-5,CASQTGKDQPQHF,TGTGCCAGCCAAACAGGGAAGGATCAGCCCCAGCATTTT
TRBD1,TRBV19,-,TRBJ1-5,CAAKPRQGSNQPQHF,TGTGCCGCAAAACCCCGACAGGGTAGCAATCAGCCCCAGCATTTT
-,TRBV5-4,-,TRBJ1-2,CASSLTANYGYTF,TGTGCCAGCAGCTTAACAGCCAACTATGGCTACACCTTC
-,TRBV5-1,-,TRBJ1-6,CASSLQGGSPLHF,TGCGCCAGCAGCTTGCAGGGTGGTTCACCCCTCCACTTT
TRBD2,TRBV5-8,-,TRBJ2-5,CASSRSGVQETQYF,TGTGCCAGCAGCCGCAGCGGGGTCCAAGAGACCCAGTACTTC
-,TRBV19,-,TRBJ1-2,CASSILLGGGYGYTF,TGTGCCAGTAGTATACTACTAGGAGGGGGCTATGGCTACACCTTC
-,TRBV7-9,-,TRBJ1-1,CASSWRSSEAFF,TGTGCCAGCAGCTGGAGGTCTTCGGAAGCTTTCTTT